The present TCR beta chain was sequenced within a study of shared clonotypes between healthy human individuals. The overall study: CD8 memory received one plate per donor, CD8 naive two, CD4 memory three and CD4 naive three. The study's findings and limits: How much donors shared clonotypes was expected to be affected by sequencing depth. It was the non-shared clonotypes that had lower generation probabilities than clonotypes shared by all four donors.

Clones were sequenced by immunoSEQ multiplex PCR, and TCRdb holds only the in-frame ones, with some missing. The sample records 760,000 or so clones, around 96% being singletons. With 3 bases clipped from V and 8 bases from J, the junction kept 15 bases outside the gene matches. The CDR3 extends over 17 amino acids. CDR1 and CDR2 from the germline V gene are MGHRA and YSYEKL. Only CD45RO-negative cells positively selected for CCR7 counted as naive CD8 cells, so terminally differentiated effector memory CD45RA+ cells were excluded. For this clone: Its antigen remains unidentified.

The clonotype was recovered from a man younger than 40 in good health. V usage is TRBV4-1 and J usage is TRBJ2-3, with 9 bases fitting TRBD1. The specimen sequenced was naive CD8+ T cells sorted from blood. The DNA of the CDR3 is TGCGCCAGCAGCCAGGTAGTAATAGGGACAGGGCGTATTACGCAGTATTTT. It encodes CASSQVVIGTGRITQYF.